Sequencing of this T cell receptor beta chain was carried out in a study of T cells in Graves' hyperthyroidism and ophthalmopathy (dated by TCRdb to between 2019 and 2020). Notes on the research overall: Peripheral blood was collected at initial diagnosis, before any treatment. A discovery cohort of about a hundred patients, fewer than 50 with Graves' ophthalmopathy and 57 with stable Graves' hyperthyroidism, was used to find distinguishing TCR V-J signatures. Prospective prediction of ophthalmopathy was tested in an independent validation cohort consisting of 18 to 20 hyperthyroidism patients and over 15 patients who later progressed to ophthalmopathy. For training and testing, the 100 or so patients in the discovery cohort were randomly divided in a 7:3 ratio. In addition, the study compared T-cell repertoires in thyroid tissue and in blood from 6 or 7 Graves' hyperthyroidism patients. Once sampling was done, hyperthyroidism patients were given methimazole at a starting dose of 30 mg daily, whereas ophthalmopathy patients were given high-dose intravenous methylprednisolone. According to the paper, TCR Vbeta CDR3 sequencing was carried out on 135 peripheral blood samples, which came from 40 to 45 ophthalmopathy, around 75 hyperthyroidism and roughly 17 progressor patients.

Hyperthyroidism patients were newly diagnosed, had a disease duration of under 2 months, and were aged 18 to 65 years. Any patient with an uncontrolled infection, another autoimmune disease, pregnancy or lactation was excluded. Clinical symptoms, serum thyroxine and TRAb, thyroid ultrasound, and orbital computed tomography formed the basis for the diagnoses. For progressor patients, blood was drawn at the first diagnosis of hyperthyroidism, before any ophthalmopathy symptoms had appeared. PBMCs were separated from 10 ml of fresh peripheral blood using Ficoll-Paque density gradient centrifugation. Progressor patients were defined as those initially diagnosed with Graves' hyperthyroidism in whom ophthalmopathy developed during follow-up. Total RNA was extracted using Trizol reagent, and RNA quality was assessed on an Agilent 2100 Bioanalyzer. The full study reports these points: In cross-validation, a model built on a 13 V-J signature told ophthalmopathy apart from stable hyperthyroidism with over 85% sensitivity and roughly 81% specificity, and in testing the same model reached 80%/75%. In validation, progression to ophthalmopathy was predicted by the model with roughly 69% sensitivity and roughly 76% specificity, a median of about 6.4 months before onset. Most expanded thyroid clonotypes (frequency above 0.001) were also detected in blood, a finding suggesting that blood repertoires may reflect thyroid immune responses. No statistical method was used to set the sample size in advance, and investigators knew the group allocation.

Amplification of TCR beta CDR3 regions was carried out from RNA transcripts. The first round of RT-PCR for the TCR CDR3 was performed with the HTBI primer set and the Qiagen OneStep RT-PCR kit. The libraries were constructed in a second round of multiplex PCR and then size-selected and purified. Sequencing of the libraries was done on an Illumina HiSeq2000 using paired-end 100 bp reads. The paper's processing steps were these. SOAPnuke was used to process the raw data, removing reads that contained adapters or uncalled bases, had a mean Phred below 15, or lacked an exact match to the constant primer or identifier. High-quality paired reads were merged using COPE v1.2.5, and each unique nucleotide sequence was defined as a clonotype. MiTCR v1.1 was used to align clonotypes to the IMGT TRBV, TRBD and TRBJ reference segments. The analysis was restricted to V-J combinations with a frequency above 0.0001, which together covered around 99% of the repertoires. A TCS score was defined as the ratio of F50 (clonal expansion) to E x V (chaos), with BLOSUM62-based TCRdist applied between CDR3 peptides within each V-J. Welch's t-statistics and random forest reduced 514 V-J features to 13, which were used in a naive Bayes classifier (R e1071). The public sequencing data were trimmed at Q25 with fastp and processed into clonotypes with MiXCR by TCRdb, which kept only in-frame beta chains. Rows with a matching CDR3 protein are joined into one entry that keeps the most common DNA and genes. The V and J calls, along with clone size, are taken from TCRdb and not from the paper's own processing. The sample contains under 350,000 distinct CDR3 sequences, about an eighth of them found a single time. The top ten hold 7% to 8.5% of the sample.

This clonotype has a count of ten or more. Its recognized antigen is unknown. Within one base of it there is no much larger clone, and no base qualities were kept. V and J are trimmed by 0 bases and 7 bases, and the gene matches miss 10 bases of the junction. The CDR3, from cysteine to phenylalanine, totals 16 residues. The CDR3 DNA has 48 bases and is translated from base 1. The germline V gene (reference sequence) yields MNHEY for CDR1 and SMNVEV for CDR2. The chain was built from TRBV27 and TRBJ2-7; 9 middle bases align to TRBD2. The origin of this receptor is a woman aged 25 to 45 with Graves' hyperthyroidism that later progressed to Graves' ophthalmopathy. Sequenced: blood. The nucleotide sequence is TGTGCCAGCAGTTTATCGGTTAGCGGGGGCCTAGGGGAGCAGTACTTC. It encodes CASSLSVSGGLGEQYF.